This TCR beta chain was profiled in a study of beta chain features in type 1 diabetes. V lost 1 base and J lost 13, with 13 bases in between. CDR1 and CDR2 from the germline V gene are SGHAT and FQDESV (reference sequence). This CDR3 is 12 amino acids long. Study-wide points: Shorter TCRB CDR3s, moderately but significantly so, were found in Type 1 diabetes patients in all four CD4+ subsets.

Every bit of the isolated RNA underwent reverse transcription, so sequencing read expressed TCRB transcripts. The table came from immunoSEQ multiplex PCR; TCRdb's copy has only in-frame clones and leaves some out. The table includes around 130,000 clones, 9% detected once. As concerns this clone: The antigen remains undetermined.

Sequenced sample: central memory CD4+ T cells from blood. The V gene is TRBV11-1, the J gene TRBJ1-2; D may be TRBD1 (5 bases). The receptor comes from a man aged 25 to 40 with type 1 diabetes. As DNA, the CDR3 is TGTGCCAGCAGCTTAGAGGGGAATGACTTCACCTTC. It specifies CASSLEGNDFTF. The full variable domain, with the rest looked up from reference TRBV11-1 and TRBJ1-2, is EAEVAQSPRYKITEKSQAVAFWCDPISGHATLYWYRQILGQGPELLVQFQDESVVDDSQLPKDRFSAERLKGVDSTLKIQPAELGDSAMYLCASSLEGNDFTFGSGTRLTVV.